Sequencing of this T cell receptor (beta chain) was carried out in a study of T cells expressing NK-cell markers. The overall study: According to the study, TCR beta repertoires originated from sorted CD3+CD56+NKG2C+, CD3+CD56+NKG2C- and CD3+CD56-NKG2C+ T cells. Study-level findings and limits: Dominant NKG2C+ clonotypes were found to form about 1.0-7.5% of CD8+ T cells in 5 or 6 donors. In a few donors, dominant clonotypes made up about 25-60.1% of CD3+CD56-NKG2C+ cells.

Germline V gives CDR1 KGHSH, CDR2 LQKENI. This CDR3 has 12 residues. Of note for this clonotype: Its antigen remains unknown.

For each CDR3 protein, TCRdb gives one entry from its re-call of the 5' RACE reads, without DNA. The listing contains 400,000 to 500,000 distinct CDR3 sequences. The chain uses TRBV18 and TRBJ1-1; TCRdb's D call of TRBD1 is untestable without DNA. This clonotype originated in a woman between 18 and 75 years old in good health. Sequencing input: blood T cells: a sorted CD56 or NKG2C T cell subset, CD4+ or CD8+ T cells, or bulk PBMC T cells (not recorded which). CDR3 sequence: CASSPYRDVAFF.